The 23 T cell receptor beta chains in this list originate from one sample, sequenced in a study of blood T cell repertoires in COVID-19 (dated by TCRdb to the early 2020s). Libraries were made using the immunoSEQ multiplex PCR assay. Drawn from immuneACCESS, this table holds only the in-frame rearrangements with V and J called that TCRdb kept. Clones are partly lost; checked studies trace under half to an unresolved V gene and leave the rest unexplained. The sample contains fewer than 85,000 clones, almost 85% of them found a single time. The ten largest clones represent less than 25% of the sample. The sequenced sample consisted of peripheral blood. The receptors were gathered from a human donor in a cohort sampled during active COVID-19.

This sequence joins TRBV4-1 and TRBJ2-7; maybe TRBD1 (5 bases). V shed 4 bases and J shed 8 bases, with 15 bases lying between them. The CDR3 extends over 13 amino acids. CDR1 MGHRA and CDR2 YSYEKL come from the germline V gene. CDR3 DNA sequence: TGCGCCAGCAGCCTCATGCCTAGACAGCAGCAGTACTTC. Amino acid sequence: CASSLMPRQQQYF.

The V and J genes are TRBV18 and TRBJ2-1; 8 bases match TRBD1. The CDR3 consists of 15 residues. V lost 1 base, J lost 5 bases, and 4 bases stayed unmatched. Germline lookup yields CDR1 KGHSH and CDR2 LQKENI. The CDR3 loop reads CASSPRGQGNNEQFF. The CDR3, as DNA: TGTGCCAGCTCACCACGTGGACAGGGAAACAATGAGCAGTTCTTC.

In its sample, this clone was seen once. The chain is built from TRBV18 and TRBJ2-5; tentatively, D is TRBD1 (6 bases). The CDR3 totals 15 residues. Germline CDR1 reads KGHSH; CDR2 reads LQKENI. Trimming left V 0 bases short and J 3 bases short, with 11 bases between. CDR3 in amino acids: CASSPPGTTKETQYF. In nucleotides, the CDR3 is TGTGCCAGCTCACCACCAGGGACAACTAAAGAGACCCAGTACTTC.

This rearrangement joins TRBV18 to TRBJ1-1; 8 positions match TRBD1. V lost 3 bases to trimming and J lost 7 bases; unmatched junction nucleotides: 7. This CDR3 has 14 residues. Per germline, CDR1 KGHSH and CDR2 LQKENI. CDR3 sequence reads: CASSPRTGRGEAFF. The DNA of the CDR3 is TGTGCCAGCTCACCGAGGACAGGGCGAGGTGAAGCTTTCTTT.

The chain uses TRBV6-5 and TRBJ2-1, with 10 bases fitting TRBD2. Germline V gene data show CDR1 as MNHEY and CDR2 as SVGAGI. CDR3 size: 15 residues. Losses at the gene ends were 6 bases for V and 3 bases for J; bases not matched to a gene: 5. CDR3 in DNA: TGTGCCAGCAGGGAGCGGGGGGGCCGCTACAATGAGCAGTTCTTC. It translates to CASRERGGRYNEQFF.

The chain is built from TRBV5-5 and TRBJ2-5, with D maybe TRBD2 (6 bases). The V gene lost 0 bases and the J gene lost 5 bases, with 14 bases spanning the gap. The CDR3 covers 15 residues. Germline V gene data show CDR1 as SGHKS and CDR2 as YYEKEE (reference sequence). CDR3 in DNA: TGTGCCAGCAGCTTGGGGAGGGTAGAAGGGGAGACCCAGTACTTC. It is translated as CASSLGRVEGETQYF.

The V gene is TRBV14, the J gene TRBJ2-3, with D perhaps matching TRBD1 (6 bases). The CDR3 contains 11 residues. V lost 3 bases, J lost 9 bases, and 7 bases lay in between. From germline, CDR1 is SGHDN and CDR2 FVKESK. The DNA for the CDR3 is TGTGCCAGCAGCCAGAGGGGGACGCAGTATTTT. Protein product: CASSQRGTQYF.

V is TRBV5-1 and J is TRBJ2-7, with 9 nucleotides matching TRBD1. The CDR3 totals 14 residues. Trimming at V came to 4 bases and at J to 7 bases, leaving 9 bases not matched to a gene. CDR1 is SGHRS and CDR2 is YFSETQ in the germline V gene. CDR3 sequence reads: CASSGRDRAWEQYF. CDR3 coding DNA: TGCGCCAGCAGCGGACGGGACAGGGCATGGGAGCAGTACTTC. Filled out from reference TRBV5-1 and TRBJ2-7, the complete variable domain reads KAGVTQTPRYLIKTRGQQVTLSCSPISGHRSVSWYQQTPGQGLQFLFEYFSETQRNKGNFPGRFSGRQFSNSRSEMNVSTLELGDSALYLCASSGRDRAWEQYFGPGTRLTVT.

This chain joins TRBV25-1 and TRBJ1-1; D gene ambiguous. The germline V gene has CDR1 MGHDK and CDR2 SYGVNS. The germline V and J ends were trimmed by 3 bases and 5 bases, with 10 bases remaining between them. The CDR3 has 13 amino acids. The CDR3 DNA reads TGTGCCAGCAGTGAGCCCTCCGGGACTGAAGCTTTCTTT. It translates to CASSEPSGTEAFF.

The rearrangement links TRBV4-2 to TRBJ1-3, with TRBD1 identical over 7 bases. The V gene end was trimmed by 1 base and the J gene end by 2 bases; junction bases not matched to a gene: 8. The CDR3 contains 17 residues. CDR1 and CDR2 (germline): LGHNA, YNFKEQ. CDR3 amino acids: CASSQGADRDPGNTIYF. CDR3 nucleotide sequence: TGTGCCAGCAGCCAAGGTGCAGACAGGGACCCTGGAAACACCATATATTTT.

This rearrangement joins TRBV5-1 to TRBJ2-2, with D perhaps TRBD2 (5 bases). This CDR3 contains 14 residues. V lost 4 bases, J lost 8 bases, and 15 bases lay in between. Germline V gene lookup returns CDR1 SGHRS and CDR2 YFSETQ. The CDR3 spells CASSLRTQAGELFF. The CDR3 DNA reads as TGCGCCAGCAGCCTCCGGACTCAAGCGGGGGAGCTGTTTTTT.

The CDR3 here is CASSLEVVGEPFQETQYF. CDR3 coding DNA: TGTGCCAGCAGCTTAGAAGTTGTCGGGGAACCGTTCCAAGAGACCCAGTACTTC. The V and J genes are TRBV7-8 and TRBJ2-5; D may be TRBD2 (5 bases). Trimming removed 1 base from V and 1 base from J, with 19 bases in between. The CDR3 spans 18 residues. Germline CDR1 SGHVS, CDR2 FQNEAQ.

This clone was observed a handful of times. The chain carries TRBV28 and TRBJ2-1; D is possibly TRBD2 (5 bases). V was cut by 2 bases and J by 4 bases, with 6 bases left in between. The CDR3 runs to 13 residues. Germline loops: CDR1 MDHEN, CDR2 SYDVKM. This CDR3 is CASSLPGYNEQFF. CDR3 coding DNA: TGTGCCAGCAGTTTACCGGGGTACAATGAGCAGTTCTTC.

The chain carries TRBV27 and TRBJ1-4, with D tentatively TRBD1 (6 bases). V dropped 8 bases and J dropped 2 bases, with 18 bases sitting between them. Per the germline V gene, CDR1 is MNHEY and CDR2 is SMNVEV (reference sequence). The CDR3 spans 16 residues. The DNA for the CDR3 is TGTGCCAGCGCGGACAGCTGGGGCGGTACTAATGAAAAACTGTTTTTT. It translates to CASADSWGGTNEKLFF. Combining the CDR3 with reference TRBV27 and TRBJ1-4 gives the whole variable domain EAQVTQNPRYLITVTGKKLTVTCSQNMNHEYMSWYRQDPGLGLRQIYYSMNVEVTDKGDVPEGYKVSRKEKRNFPLILESPSPNQTSLYFCASADSWGGTNEKLFFGSGTQLSVL.

The chain combines TRBV28 with TRBJ1-3; D remains ambiguous. Germline CDR1 reads MDHEN; CDR2 reads SYDVKM. Trimming shortened V by 6 bases and J by 0 bases, and 15 bases separated the two germline ends. The CDR3 sequence is 16 residues long. As DNA, the CDR3 is TGTGCCAGCAGATCAGGCCCGCGGGGCTCTGGAAACACCATATATTTT. Translation gives CASRSGPRGSGNTIYF.

V and J are TRBV18 and TRBJ1-1; TRBD1 agrees at 8 bases. The ends lost 4 bases at V and 6 bases at J; junction bases unmatched: 7. The CDR3 is 14 amino acids. Germline V gene sequence: CDR1 KGHSH, CDR2 LQKENI. In nucleotides, the CDR3 is TGTGCCAGCTCACTTAACAGGGGGGCCGCTGAAGCTTTCTTT. It encodes CASSLNRGAAEAFF.

The rearrangement uses TRBV28 and TRBJ1-2; 10 nucleotides line up with TRBD1. The CDR3 is 15 amino acids. Germline CDR1 reads MDHEN; CDR2 reads SYDVKM. Germline trimming cut 7 bases from V and 8 bases from J; bases unmatched to any gene: 13. In nucleotides, the CDR3 is TGTGCCAGCAACGCGCCGGGACAGGGGAGGTACGGCTACACCTTC. This sequence encodes CASNAPGQGRYGYTF.

V gene TRBV7-2 combines with J gene TRBJ2-7, with D perhaps TRBD1 (6 bases). The CDR3 spans 13 residues. The V end lost 7 bases, the J end lost 0 bases, and 10 bases lay between the germline ends. Germline assignment: CDR1 SGHTA and CDR2 FQGNSA. The CDR3 is CASNGQLSYEQYF. CDR3 nucleotides: TGTGCCAGCAACGGACAGCTCTCCTACGAGCAGTACTTC.

The rearrangement links TRBV6-5 to TRBJ2-7; D might be TRBD2 (6 bases). The CDR3 has 14 residues. Germline V CDR1 and CDR2: MNHEY, SVGAGI. With 5 bases removed from V and 7 bases from J, the gap between germline ends came to 18 bases. CDR3 nucleotides: TGTGCCAGCAGTACGGGGGACGCTCGACTTGAGCAGTACTTC. Translated, it gives CASSTGDARLEQYF.

The V and J genes are TRBV27 and TRBJ1-3; tentatively, D is TRBD1 (5 bases). The CDR3 consists of 15 residues. The V gene lost 6 bases and the J gene lost 1 base, with 13 bases spanning the gap. Germline V gene data show CDR1 as MNHEY and CDR2 as SMNVEV (reference sequence). CDR3 in amino acids: CASSLSGGSGNTIYF. The CDR3 DNA sequence: TGTGCCAGCAGCCTGAGCGGGGGTTCTGGAAACACCATATATTTT.

This chain joins TRBV27 and TRBJ2-7; TRBD1 aligns across 7 bases. V lost 6 bases and J lost 4; bases outside the gene matches: 6. The CDR3 is 13 amino acids. Germline V gene lookup returns CDR1 MNHEY and CDR2 SMNVEV (reference sequence). The CDR3 DNA follows: TGTGCCAGCAGGATGGGACAGCGATACGAGCAGTACTTC. Protein sequence: CASRMGQRYEQYF.

The rearrangement joins TRBV4-1 to TRBJ2-1, with D possibly matching TRBD2 (5 bases). This CDR3 spans 18 amino acids. Between the trimmed V and J ends, which lost 3 bases and 0 bases, there was a span of 18 bases. Germline CDR1 MGHRA, CDR2 YSYEKL. The CDR3 is CASSQGSGSVSSYNEQFF. The CDR3 DNA follows: TGCGCCAGCAGCCAGGGCTCAGGTAGCGTGAGCTCCTACAATGAGCAGTTCTTC.

The V gene is TRBV25-1, the J gene TRBJ2-2, with 7 bases fitting TRBD1. Germline lookup yields CDR1 MGHDK and CDR2 SYGVNS. Trimming cost V 5 bases and J 4 bases; bases outside gene matches: 10. This CDR3 has 16 residues. CDR3 nucleotides: TGTGCCAGCAGTCAAAATGACAGGGTTTTCACCGGGGAGCTGTTTTTT. It specifies CASSQNDRVFTGELFF. Full variable domain (missing parts from reference TRBV25-1 and TRBJ2-2): EADIYQTPRYLVIGTGKKITLECSQTMGHDKMYWYQQDPGMELHLIHYSYGVNSTEKGDLSSESTVSRIRTEHFPLTLESARPSHTSQYLCASSQNDRVFTGELFFGEGSRLTVL.